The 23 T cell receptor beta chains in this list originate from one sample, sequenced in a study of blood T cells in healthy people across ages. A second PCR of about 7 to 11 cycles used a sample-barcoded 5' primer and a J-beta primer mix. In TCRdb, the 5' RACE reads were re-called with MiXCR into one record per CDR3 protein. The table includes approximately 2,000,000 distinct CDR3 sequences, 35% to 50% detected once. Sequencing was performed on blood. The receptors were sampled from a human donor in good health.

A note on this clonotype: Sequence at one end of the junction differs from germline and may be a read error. The CDR3: CACSSPDITDTQYF. The CDR3 DNA follows: TGTGCCTGCAGCTCCCCCGACATCACAGATACGCAGTATTTT. The rearrangement uses TRBV7-2 and TRBJ2-3; D is unclear. There are 14 residues in the CDR3. CDR1 is SGHTA, CDR2 FQGNSA, per germline.

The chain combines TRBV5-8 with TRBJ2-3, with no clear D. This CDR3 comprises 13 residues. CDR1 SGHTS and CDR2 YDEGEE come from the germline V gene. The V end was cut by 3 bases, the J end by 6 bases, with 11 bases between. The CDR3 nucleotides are TGTGCCAGCAGCTCTTTGTACTTGGATACGCAGTATTTT. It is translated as CASSSLYLDTQYF.

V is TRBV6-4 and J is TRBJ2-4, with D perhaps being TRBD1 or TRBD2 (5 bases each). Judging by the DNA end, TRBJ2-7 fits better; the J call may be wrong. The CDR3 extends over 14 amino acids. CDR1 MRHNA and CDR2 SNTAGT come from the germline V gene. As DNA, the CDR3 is TGTGCCAGCAGTGACTCTCCAGGGAGTTACGAGCAGTACTTC. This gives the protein CASSDSPGSYEQYF.

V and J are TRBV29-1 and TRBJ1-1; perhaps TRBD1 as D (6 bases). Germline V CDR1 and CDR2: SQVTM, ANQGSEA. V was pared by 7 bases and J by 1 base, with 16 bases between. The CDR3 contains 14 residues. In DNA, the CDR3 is TGCAGCGGGGAGGAAGGGGGATGGAACACTGAAGCTTTCTTT. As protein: CSGEEGGWNTEAFF.

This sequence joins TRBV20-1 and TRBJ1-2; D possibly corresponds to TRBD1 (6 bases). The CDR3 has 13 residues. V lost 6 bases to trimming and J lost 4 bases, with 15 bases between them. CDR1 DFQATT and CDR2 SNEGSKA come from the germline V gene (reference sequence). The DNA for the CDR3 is TGCAGTGCCCTTCCCCCCAGGGGCTATGGCTACACCTTC. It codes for CSALPPRGYGYTF.

CDR3 region: CASSLGGEYSNQPQHF. The CDR3 DNA sequence: TGTGCCAGCAGCTTAGGAGGGGAGTATAGCAATCAGCCCCAGCATTTT. The chain recombines TRBV7-9 with TRBJ1-5, with a possible D match to TRBD1 (5 bases). V lost 1 base, J lost 0 bases, and 10 bases lay in between. This CDR3 comprises 16 residues. CDR1 SEHNR and CDR2 FQNEAQ come from the germline V gene (reference sequence).

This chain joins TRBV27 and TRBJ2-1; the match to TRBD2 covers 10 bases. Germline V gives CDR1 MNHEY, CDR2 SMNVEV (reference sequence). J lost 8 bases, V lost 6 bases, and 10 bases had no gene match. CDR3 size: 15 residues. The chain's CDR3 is CASRVAGGMGHEQFF. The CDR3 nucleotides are TGTGCCAGCAGGGTAGCGGGGGGTATGGGTCATGAGCAGTTCTTC.

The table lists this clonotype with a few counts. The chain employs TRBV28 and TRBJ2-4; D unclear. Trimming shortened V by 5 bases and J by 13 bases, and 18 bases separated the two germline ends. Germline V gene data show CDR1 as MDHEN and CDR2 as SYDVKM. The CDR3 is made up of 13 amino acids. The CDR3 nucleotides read TGTGCCAGCAGTCTAGATCAGTACAATGAGCAGTACTTC. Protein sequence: CASSLDQYNEQYF.

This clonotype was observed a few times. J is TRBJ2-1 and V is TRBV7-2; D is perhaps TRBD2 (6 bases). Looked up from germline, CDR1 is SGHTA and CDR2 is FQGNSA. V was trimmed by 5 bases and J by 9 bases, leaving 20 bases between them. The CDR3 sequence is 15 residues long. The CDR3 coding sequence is TGTGCCAGCAGCCCGCCGGGACGGGGGTGGAGTGAGCAGTTCTTC. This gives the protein CASSPPGRGWSEQFF.

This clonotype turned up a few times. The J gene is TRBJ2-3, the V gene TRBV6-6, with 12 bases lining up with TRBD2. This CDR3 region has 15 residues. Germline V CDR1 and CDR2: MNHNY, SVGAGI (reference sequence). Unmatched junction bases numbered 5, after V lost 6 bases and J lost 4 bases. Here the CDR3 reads CASRPSGGASDTQYF. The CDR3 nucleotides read TGTGCCAGCAGACCTAGCGGGGGGGCCTCAGATACGCAGTATTTT.

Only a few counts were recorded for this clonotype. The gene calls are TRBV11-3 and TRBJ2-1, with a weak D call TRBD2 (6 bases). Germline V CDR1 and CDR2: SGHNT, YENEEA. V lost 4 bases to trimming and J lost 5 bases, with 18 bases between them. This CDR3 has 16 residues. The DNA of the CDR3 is TGTGCCAGCAGCTCGAGGGCCGGGACTCCGGACAATGAGCAGTTCTTC. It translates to CASSSRAGTPDNEQFF.

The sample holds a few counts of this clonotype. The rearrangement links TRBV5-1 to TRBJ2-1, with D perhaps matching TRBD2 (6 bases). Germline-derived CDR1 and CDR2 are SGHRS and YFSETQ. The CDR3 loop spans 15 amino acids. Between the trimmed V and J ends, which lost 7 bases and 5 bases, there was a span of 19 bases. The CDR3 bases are TGCGCCAGCTACGGAGGGCTAGCGAGTAACAATGAGCAGTTCTTC. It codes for CASYGGLASNNEQFF.

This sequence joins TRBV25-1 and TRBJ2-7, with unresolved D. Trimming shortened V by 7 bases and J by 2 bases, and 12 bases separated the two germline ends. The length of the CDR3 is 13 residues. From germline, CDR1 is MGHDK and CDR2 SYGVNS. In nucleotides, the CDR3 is TGTGCCAGCACAGACACGACGCCCTACGAGCAGTACTTC. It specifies CASTDTTPYEQYF.

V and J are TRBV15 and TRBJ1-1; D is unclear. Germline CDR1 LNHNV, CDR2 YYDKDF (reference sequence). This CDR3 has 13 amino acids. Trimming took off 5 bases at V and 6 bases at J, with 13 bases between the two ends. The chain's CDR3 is CATSPEEFAEAFF. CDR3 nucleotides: TGTGCCACCAGCCCCGAAGAGTTCGCTGAAGCTTTCTTT.

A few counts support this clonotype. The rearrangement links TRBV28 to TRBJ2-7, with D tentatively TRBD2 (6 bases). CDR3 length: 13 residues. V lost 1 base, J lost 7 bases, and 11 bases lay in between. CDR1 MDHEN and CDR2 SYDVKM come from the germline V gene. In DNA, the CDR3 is TGTGCCAGCAGTTTATCGGGGGAGCGAGAGCAGTACTTC. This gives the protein CASSLSGEREQYF.

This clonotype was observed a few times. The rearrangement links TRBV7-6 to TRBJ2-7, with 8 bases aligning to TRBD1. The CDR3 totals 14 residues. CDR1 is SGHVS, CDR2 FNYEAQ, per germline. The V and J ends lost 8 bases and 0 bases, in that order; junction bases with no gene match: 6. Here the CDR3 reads CASFNRGFSYEQYF. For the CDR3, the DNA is TGTGCCAGCTTCAACAGGGGGTTCTCCTACGAGCAGTACTTC.

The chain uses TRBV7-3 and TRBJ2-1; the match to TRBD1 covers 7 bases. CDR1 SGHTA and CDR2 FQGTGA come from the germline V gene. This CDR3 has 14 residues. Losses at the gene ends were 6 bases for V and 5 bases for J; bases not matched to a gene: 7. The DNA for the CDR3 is TGTGCCAGCAGTAATTCCGGGACAGACAATGAGCAGTTCTTC. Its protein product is CASSNSGTDNEQFF.

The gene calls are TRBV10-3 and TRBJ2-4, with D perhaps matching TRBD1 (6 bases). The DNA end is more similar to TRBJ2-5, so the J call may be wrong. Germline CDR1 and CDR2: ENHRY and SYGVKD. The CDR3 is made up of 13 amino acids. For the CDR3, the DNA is TGTGCCATCAGTGAGAGGCAGGGGACGACCCAGTACTTC. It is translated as CAISERQGTTQYF.

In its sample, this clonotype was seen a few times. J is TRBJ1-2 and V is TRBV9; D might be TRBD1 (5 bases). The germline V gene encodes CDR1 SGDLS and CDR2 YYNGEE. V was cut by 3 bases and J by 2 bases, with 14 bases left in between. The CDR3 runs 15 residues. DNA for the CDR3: TGTGCCAGCAGCGCCCAGCCCGACAGCAACTATGGCTACACCTTC. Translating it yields CASSAQPDSNYGYTF.

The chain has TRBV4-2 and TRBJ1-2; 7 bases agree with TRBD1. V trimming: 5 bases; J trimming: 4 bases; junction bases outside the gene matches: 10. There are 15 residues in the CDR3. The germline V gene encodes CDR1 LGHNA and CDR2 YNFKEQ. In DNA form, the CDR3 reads TGTGCCAGCAGCACCATCCAGGGGGAAGGCTATGGCTACACCTTC. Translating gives CASSTIQGEGYGYTF.

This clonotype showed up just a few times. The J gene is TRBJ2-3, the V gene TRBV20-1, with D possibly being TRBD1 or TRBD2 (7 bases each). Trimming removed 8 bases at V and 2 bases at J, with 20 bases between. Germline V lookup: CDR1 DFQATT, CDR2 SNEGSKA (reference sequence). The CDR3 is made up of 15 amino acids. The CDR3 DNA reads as TGCAGTTCCAGGGGGGGGCTAGCCAACACAGATACGCAGTATTTT. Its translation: CSSRGGLANTDTQYF.

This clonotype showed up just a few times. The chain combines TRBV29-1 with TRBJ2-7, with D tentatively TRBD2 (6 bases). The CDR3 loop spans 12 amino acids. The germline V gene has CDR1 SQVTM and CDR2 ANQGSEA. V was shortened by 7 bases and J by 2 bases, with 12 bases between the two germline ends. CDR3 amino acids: CSGRLGTYEQYF. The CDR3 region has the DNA TGCAGCGGTCGACTAGGGACCTACGAGCAGTACTTC.

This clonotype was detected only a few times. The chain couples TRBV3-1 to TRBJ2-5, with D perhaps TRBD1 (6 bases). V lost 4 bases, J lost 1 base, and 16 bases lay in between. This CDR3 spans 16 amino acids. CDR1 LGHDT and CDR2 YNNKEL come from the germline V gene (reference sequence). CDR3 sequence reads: CASSPPGQPLQETQYF. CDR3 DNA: TGTGCCAGCAGCCCCCCAGGACAGCCCCTCCAAGAGACCCAGTACTTC.